These 26 T cell receptor beta chains originate from one sample sequenced in a study of Graves' ophthalmopathy and Graves' hyperthyroidism. Amplified material comprised TCR beta CDR3 regions derived from RNA transcripts. Second-round multiplex PCR followed a first-round RT-PCR using HTBI primers. TCRdb independently ran MiXCR on the multiplex PCR reads; one entry per CDR3 protein. Of 1 million to 1.3 million distinct CDR3 sequences listed, less than 45% were seen once; the top ten hold 11%. Sequenced: peripheral blood or thyroid tissue (not recorded which). These receptors were taken from an adult man with Graves' hyperthyroidism.

This clonotype was counted at least ten times. The rearrangement uses TRBV13 and TRBJ2-7; 11 bases fit TRBD2. Germline V gene sequence: CDR1 PRHDT, CDR2 FYEKMQ (reference sequence). V shed 1 base and J 5 bases; nucleotides not matched to a gene: 4. CDR3 size: 15 residues. CDR3 region: CASSLVASGRNEQYF. The CDR3 region has the DNA TGTGCCAGCAGCTTAGTGGCTAGCGGGAGGAACGAGCAGTACTTC.

In this sample, this clonotype turned up many times. The rearrangement links TRBV7-9 to TRBJ2-5; 7 bases are a match to TRBD1. The CDR3 has 14 residues. Germline CDR1 is SEHNR and CDR2 is FQNEAQ (reference sequence). Germline trimming cut 5 bases from V and 2 bases from J; bases unmatched to any gene: 5. The CDR3 here is CASSGTGEQETQYF. In DNA, the CDR3 is TGTGCCAGCAGCGGAACAGGGGAACAAGAGACCCAGTACTTC.

The chain combines TRBV10-2 with TRBJ1-2, with TRBD1 matching 7 bases. The CDR3 runs 15 residues. Germline lookup yields CDR1 WSHSY and CDR2 SAAADI. Trimming cost V 6 bases and J 6 bases; bases outside gene matches: 13. Written as DNA, the CDR3 is TGCGCCAGCAGCTCGGGACAGTCGGTTGGCGATGGCTACACCTTC. This gives the protein CASSSGQSVGDGYTF.

The chain combines TRBV9 with TRBJ2-5; D is uncertain. The CDR3 has 14 amino acids. CDR1 SGDLS and CDR2 YYNGEE come from the germline V gene. Between the trimmed V and J ends, which lost 5 bases and 7 bases, there was a span of 18 bases. The CDR3 here is CASSPIITGGTQYF. The CDR3, as DNA: TGTGCCAGCAGTCCTATCATCACCGGTGGGACCCAGTACTTC.

This clonotype showed up many times. This chain joins TRBV12-3 or TRBV12-4 and TRBJ1-6; the D is unclear. The CDR3 totals 15 residues. V was cut by 5 bases and J by 7 bases, with 15 bases left in between. The CDR3 here is CASSEQGPGNSPLHF. CDR3 coding DNA: TGTGCCAGCAGTGAACAAGGTCCGGGGAATTCACCCCTCCACTTT.

This chain uses TRBV10-3 with TRBJ2-7; the match to TRBD1 covers 9 bases. CDR1 ENHRY and CDR2 SYGVKD come from the germline V gene. V trimming: 4 bases; J trimming: 5 bases; junction bases outside the gene matches: 3. The CDR3 runs 13 residues. CDR3: CAISADRGHEQYF. In DNA, the CDR3 is TGTGCCATCAGTGCGGACAGGGGTCACGAGCAGTACTTC.

Regarding this clonotype: A much larger clone is a single base away; this may be a read error. V usage is TRBV5-6 and J usage is TRBJ2-7, with a tentative D call TRBD2 (6 bases). Germline CDR1 SGHDT, CDR2 YYEEEE. CDR3 length: 16 amino acids. DNA of the CDR3: TGTGTCAGCAGCTCCGCAAGAGTAGCGGCCCTCTACGAGCAGTACTTC. Protein sequence: CVSSSARVAALYEQYF.

This clonotype has at least ten counts. CDR3 sequence (DNA): TGCGCCAGCAGCCCTCCTGACTACCCCTCCTACGAGCAGTACTTC. It translates to CASSPPDYPSYEQYF. The rearrangement uses TRBV5-1 and TRBJ2-7; D may be TRBD2 (5 bases). The germline CDR1 and CDR2 sequences are SGHRS and YFSETQ. Trimming shortened V by 4 bases and J by 0 bases, and 14 bases separated the two germline ends. This CDR3 comprises 15 residues. Combining the CDR3 with reference TRBV5-1 and TRBJ2-7 gives the whole variable domain KAGVTQTPRYLIKTRGQQVTLSCSPISGHRSVSWYQQTPGQGLQFLFEYFSETQRNKGNFPGRFSGRQFSNSRSEMNVSTLELGDSALYLCASSPPDYPSYEQYFGPGTRLTVT.

The J gene is TRBJ2-2, the V gene TRBV29-1, with D perhaps given as TRBD1 or TRBD2 (6 bases each). Germline V CDR1 and CDR2: SQVTM, ANQGSEA. Between the trimmed V and J ends, which lost 8 bases and 3 bases, there was a span of 22 bases. The CDR3 contains 16 residues. CDR3 DNA: TGCAGCATTGTGGGGCGGTGGGGGGCGCACACCGGGGAGCTGTTTTTT. Translated: CSIVGRWGAHTGELFF.

The chain has TRBV2 and TRBJ2-2, with D possibly being TRBD1 (6 bases). From germline, CDR1 is SNHLY and CDR2 FYNNEI. The CDR3 has 15 amino acids. Trimming stripped 8 bases from V and 0 bases from J, with 13 bases between. The CDR3 DNA follows: TGTGCCAGCCGTTTCTCAGGGGCGAACACCGGGGAGCTGTTTTTT. Residues: CASRFSGANTGELFF.

Regarding this clonotype: This could be a read error, since a much larger clone is one nucleotide away. The chain is built from TRBV25-1 and TRBJ1-3; a weak D match, TRBD1 (5 bases). The CDR3 length is 14 residues. CDR1 is MGHDK and CDR2 is SYGVNS in the germline V gene. Deletions cut 5 bases from V and 4 bases from J, with 12 bases between. DNA of the CDR3: TGTGCCAGCAGTCTTCGGAGGGACGGAAACACCATATATTTT. It yields the protein CASSLRRDGNTIYF.

This clonotype was observed many times. This chain uses TRBV5-1 with TRBJ2-7; no firm D call. V lost 3 bases to trimming and J lost 6 bases, with 16 bases between them. Germline values: CDR1 SGHRS, CDR2 YFSETQ. This CDR3 has 14 amino acids. The DNA for the CDR3 is TGCGCCAGCAGCTCTGGCGAAAGGGAAGGCGAGCAGTACTTC. Residues: CASSSGEREGEQYF.

A remark on this clonotype: With a much larger clone just one base away, this may be a read error. The chain uses TRBV7-8 and TRBJ2-6; TRBD2 matches at 10 bases. The V gene's germline CDR1 is SGHVS and CDR2 FQNEAQ. This CDR3 is built from 17 residues. The CDR3 spells CASSLSGGDPGVNVLTF. The CDR3 nucleotides read TGTGCCAGCAGCTTAAGCGGGGGGGATCCTGGGGTCAACGTCCTGACTTTC.

V is TRBV29-1 and J is TRBJ2-7; D possibly corresponds to TRBD2 (6 bases). V shed 8 bases and J shed 1 base, with 12 bases lying between them. Germline V gene data show CDR1 as SQVTM and CDR2 as ANQGSEA. The CDR3 length is 12 residues. The CDR3 here is CSLIGSSYEQYF. The CDR3 bases are TGCAGCTTAATCGGGAGTTCCTACGAGCAGTACTTC.

At least ten counts were recorded for this clonotype. J is TRBJ1-5 and V is TRBV7-2; TRBD1 agrees at 8 bases. The germline CDR1 and CDR2 sequences are SGHTA and FQGNSA. The CDR3 has 15 residues. The trim removed 1 base at V and 10 bases at J, leaving 9 bases unmatched. The CDR3 nucleotides read TGTGCCAGCAGCTTAGTTGGAGGGACAGGCGCTCCCCAGCATTTT. Protein product: CASSLVGGTGAPQHF.

Many counts were recorded for this clonotype. The chain's CDR3 is CASSFTGDTEAFF. The CDR3 bases are TGTGCCAGCAGTTTTACAGGGGACACTGAAGCTTTCTTT. J is TRBJ1-1 and V is TRBV12-3 or TRBV12-4; 7 bases are a match to TRBD1. The J segment lost 3 bases and the V segment lost 3 bases, leaving 1 base of the junction unmatched. The CDR3 runs to 13 residues.

This clonotype was seen more than once but under ten times. The chain couples TRBV16 to TRBJ1-6; the D gene is possibly TRBD1 (5 bases). Germline V CDR1 and CDR2: KGHSY, FQNENV. V lost 0 bases and J 10 bases, leaving 10 bases between the germline ends. The CDR3 consists of 14 residues. The CDR3 here is CASSQSRVYSPLHF. CDR3 in DNA: TGTGCCAGCAGCCAATCCAGGGTCTACTCACCCCTCCACTTT.

This clonotype was counted a few times. The CDR3 nucleotides read TGTGCCAGCAGCCGGATTTGGCGGGAGACCCAGTACTTC. Its translation is CASSRIWRETQYF. The chain is built from TRBV6-2 or TRBV6-3 and TRBJ2-5, with D unresolved. The length of the CDR3 is 13 residues. Trimming removed 6 bases from V and 5 bases from J, with 13 bases in between. Looked up from germline, CDR1 is MNHEY and CDR2 is SVGEGT.

This clonotype was detected only a few times. This chain links TRBV7-2 with TRBJ2-7; D is uncertain. This CDR3 contains 16 residues. V lost 2 bases and J lost 1, with 15 bases in between. Germline V gene sequence: CDR1 SGHTA, CDR2 FQGNSA. CDR3 sequence (DNA): TGTGCCAGCAGCTTACTCGTCAGGCGAGATTCCTACGAGCAGTACTTC. It specifies CASSLLVRRDSYEQYF.

This clonotype has at least ten counts. J is TRBJ2-5 and V is TRBV20-1; TRBD2 agrees at 7 bases. Germline V lookup: CDR1 DFQATT, CDR2 SNEGSKA (reference sequence). V lost 0 bases to trimming and J lost 4 bases; unmatched junction nucleotides: 11. The CDR3 has 16 amino acids. The CDR3 loop reads CSARELRGLVGETQYF. In DNA form, the CDR3 reads TGCAGTGCTAGAGAGCTACGAGGACTAGTCGGAGAGACCCAGTACTTC.

The V call is TRBV2, the J call TRBJ1-5, with D maybe TRBD1 (6 bases). The CDR3 contains 14 residues. The V end was cut by 4 bases, the J end by 7 bases, with 14 bases between. CDR1 and CDR2 (germline): SNHLY, FYNNEI. CDR3 protein: CASSGAAGAQPQHF. CDR3 bases: TGTGCCAGCAGTGGGGCAGCAGGGGCACAGCCCCAGCATTTT.

This clonotype was seen ten or more times. The chain carries TRBV7-9 and TRBJ2-5; D unresolved. The CDR3 spans 12 residues. V was clipped by 5 bases and J by 5 bases, with 9 bases between them. Germline CDR1 is SEHNR and CDR2 is FQNEAQ (reference sequence). CDR3 amino acids: CASSASEETQYF. The DNA for the CDR3 is TGTGCCAGCAGCGCATCTGAGGAGACCCAGTACTTC.

A note on this clonotype: Its ends do not fully match the called genes, so a read error is possible. V is TRBV11-3 and J is TRBJ2-5, with D possibly being TRBD1 or TRBD2 (5 bases each). This CDR3 comprises 16 residues. Germline assignment: CDR1 SGHNT and CDR2 YENEEA. CDR3 residues: CASSLEGQVLAETQYF. CDR3 DNA sequence: TGTGCCAGCAGCCTAGAGGGGCAGGTCCTTGCGGAGACCCAGTACTTC.

A few counts support this clonotype. This rearrangement joins TRBV5-5 to TRBJ2-7; 7 nucleotides agree with TRBD2. The CDR3 runs 15 residues. With 2 bases clipped from V and 2 bases from J, the junction kept 7 bases outside the gene matches. Per germline, CDR1 SGHKS and CDR2 YYEKEE (reference sequence). For the CDR3, the DNA is TGTGCCAGCAGCTTTGGCGGGGGTCGACCCTACGAGCAGTACTTC. Translated, it gives CASSFGGGRPYEQYF.

In regard to this clonotype: A much larger clone lies a single base off, so this may be a read error. The chain employs TRBV14 and TRBJ2-7; the D gene is possibly TRBD2 (6 bases). Germline V gene data show CDR1 as SGHDN and CDR2 as FVKESK. The CDR3 loop spans 16 amino acids. In DNA, the CDR3 is TGTGTCAGCAGCCAAGTCCGGGGGTACCGCTCCTACGAGCAGTACTTC. Its protein is CVSSQVRGYRSYEQYF.

The chain carries TRBV29-1 and TRBJ2-7; 8 bases fit TRBD1. This CDR3 contains 16 residues. Germline assignment: CDR1 SQVTM and CDR2 ANQGSEA. The ends lost 4 bases at V and 0 bases at J; junction bases unmatched: 11. The CDR3 region has the DNA TGCAGCGTTGTAGCCGGGGCAGGGGGCTACTCCTACGAGCAGTACTTC. Translation gives CSVVAGAGGYSYEQYF.